One and the same sample provided the 26 T cell receptor beta chains below, sequenced in a study of beta chain features in type 1 diabetes. As every portion of the isolated RNA was reverse transcribed, the sequencing read expressed TCRB transcripts. Method: immunoSEQ multiplex PCR; TCRdb's copy keeps in-frame clones and lacks some. Among 140,000 to 150,000 clones listed, about 44% were seen once. The sequencing sample was made of Tregs from blood. These receptors all come from a man aged 18 to 29 in good health.

This clone appeared once. The rearrangement links TRBV2 to TRBJ1-5, with no clear D. The germline CDR1 and CDR2 sequences are SNHLY and FYNNEI. V lost 5 bases, J lost 5 bases, and 13 bases lay in between. The CDR3 extends over 14 amino acids. CDR3 DNA sequence: TGTGCCAGCAGTTCCCCAGGCGGGCATCAGCCCCAGCATTTT. Protein product: CASSSPGGHQPQHF.

This sequence joins TRBV19 and TRBJ1-2; D gene unclear. V dropped 5 bases and J dropped 5 bases, with 3 bases sitting between them. CDR1 is LNHDA, CDR2 SQIVND, per germline (reference sequence). The CDR3 has 10 amino acids. The CDR3 sequence: CASSRYGYTF. The DNA for the CDR3 is TGTGCCAGTAGTCGTTATGGCTACACCTTC. The full variable domain, in which reference TRBV19 and TRBJ1-2 provide the parts outside the CDR3, is DGGITQSPKYLFRKEGQNVTLSCEQNLNHDAMYWYRQDPGQGLRLIYYSQIVNDFQKGDIAEGYSVSREKKESFPLTVTSAQKNPTAFYLCASSRYGYTFGSGTRLTVV.

The J gene is TRBJ2-7, the V gene TRBV7-6; 9 bases are a match to TRBD1. CDR1 is SGHVS, CDR2 FNYEAQ, per germline. Unmatched junction bases numbered 4, after V lost 4 bases and J lost 3 bases. The CDR3 spans 14 residues. CDR3 protein: CASSSRTGDYEQYF. The CDR3 DNA follows: TGTGCCAGCAGCTCTCGGACAGGGGACTACGAGCAGTACTTC.

This clone was found a few times. The chain uses TRBV7-2 and TRBJ2-3; TRBD2 matches 14 bases. The CDR3 covers 17 residues. With 4 bases clipped from V and 3 bases from J, the junction kept 6 bases outside the gene matches. Germline V gene lookup returns CDR1 SGHTA and CDR2 FQGNSA. The CDR3 bases are TGTGCCAGCAGCTCGGGACTAGCGGGAGAAGGGACAGATACGCAGTATTTT. This encodes CASSSGLAGEGTDTQYF.

DNA for the CDR3: TGCAGCGTTGAAGTAGTCAGGGGGCACGGCTACACCTTC. As protein: CSVEVVRGHGYTF. The rearrangement links TRBV29-1 to TRBJ1-2; TRBD1 matches at 8 bases. After removal of 1 base from V and 8 bases from J, the junction contained 6 bases not matched to a gene. CDR1 SQVTM and CDR2 ANQGSEA come from the germline V gene. The CDR3 is 13 amino acids.

The chain uses TRBV19 and TRBJ1-5; D is unresolved. The V end lost 5 bases, the J end lost 8 bases, and 13 bases lay between the germline ends. The CDR3 contains 13 residues. Germline V gene data show CDR1 as LNHDA and CDR2 as SQIVND (reference sequence). The CDR3 sequence: CASSPTQLEPQHF. In nucleotides, the CDR3 is TGTGCCAGTAGTCCAACCCAGTTGGAGCCCCAGCATTTT.

This clone was seen just once. The rearrangement uses TRBV18 and TRBJ1-5; D is undetermined. Germline CDR1 KGHSH, CDR2 LQKENI. The CDR3 spans 13 residues. The germline V and J ends were trimmed by 6 bases and 2 bases, with 8 bases remaining between them. The CDR3 DNA reads as TGTGCCAGCTCTCACGGGGGCAATCAGCCCCAGCATTTT. Translated, it gives CASSHGGNQPQHF.

This rearrangement joins TRBV28 to TRBJ2-7; D remains unclear. There are 12 residues in the CDR3. V was shortened by 6 bases and J by 3 bases, with 9 bases between the two germline ends. CDR1 is MDHEN and CDR2 is SYDVKM in the germline V gene. The CDR3 reads CASSRRVYEQYF. As DNA, the CDR3 is TGTGCCAGCAGCCGTCGGGTCTACGAGCAGTACTTC.

This sequence joins TRBV30 and TRBJ1-1, with D uncertain. This CDR3 region has 13 residues. Trimming removed 0 bases at V and 3 bases at J, with 8 bases between. Looked up from germline, CDR1 is GTSNPN and CDR2 is SVGIG (reference sequence). In DNA, the CDR3 is TGTGCCTGGAGTGTATACCAGGACACTGAAGCTTTCTTT. It is translated as CAWSVYQDTEAFF. Combining the CDR3 with reference TRBV30 and TRBJ1-1 gives the whole variable domain SQTIHQWPATLVQPVGSPLSLECTVEGTSNPNLYWYRQAAGRGLQLLFYSVGIGQISSEVPQNLSASRPQDRQFILSSKKLLLSDSGFYLCAWSVYQDTEAFFGQGTRLTVV.

This clone was seen more than once but under ten times. This chain uses TRBV29-1 with TRBJ1-1, with a possible D match to TRBD1 (5 bases). This CDR3 is built from 13 residues. V dropped 3 bases and J dropped 1 base, with 9 bases sitting between them. CDR1 is SQVTM, CDR2 ANQGSEA, per germline. The CDR3 region is CSVDRGGNTEAFF. The CDR3 DNA reads as TGCAGCGTTGATAGGGGTGGGAACACTGAAGCTTTCTTT. Based on the CDR3 plus reference TRBV29-1 and TRBJ1-1, the full variable domain is SAVISQKPSRDICQRGTSLTIQCQVDSQVTMMFWYRQQPGQSLTLIATANQGSEATYESGFVIDKFPISRPNLTFSTLTVSNMSPEDSSIYLCSVDRGGNTEAFFGQGTRLTVV.

The rearrangement links TRBV5-1 to TRBJ2-1, with D perhaps matching TRBD2 (6 bases). Trimming shortened V by 3 bases and J by 9 bases, and 19 bases separated the two germline ends. The CDR3 is 15 amino acids. Per the germline V gene, CDR1 is SGHRS and CDR2 is YFSETQ. DNA for the CDR3: TGCGCCAGCAGCTCGGTTGCGGGGAGCGATGGTGAGCAGTTCTTC. This codes for CASSSVAGSDGEQFF.

This clone was found a few times. V usage is TRBV28 and J usage is TRBJ2-3; perhaps TRBD2 as D (6 bases). CDR3 size: 16 residues. CDR1 is MDHEN and CDR2 is SYDVKM in the germline V gene. Trimming shortened V by 4 bases and J by 0 bases, and 14 bases separated the two germline ends. CDR3 sequence: CASSSSTRTSTDTQYF. The CDR3 DNA is TGTGCCAGCAGTTCATCGACTAGAACTAGCACAGATACGCAGTATTTT.

This rearrangement joins TRBV6-5 to TRBJ2-3, with TRBD2 identical over 7 bases. Germline V gene sequence: CDR1 MNHEY, CDR2 SVGAGI. The V gene end was trimmed by 5 bases and the J gene end by 8 bases; junction bases not matched to a gene: 10. This CDR3 is 14 amino acids long. The CDR3 sequence: CASSSSWREGTQYF. The CDR3 nucleotides are TGTGCCAGCAGTAGCTCTTGGAGGGAGGGTACGCAGTATTTT.

This chain links TRBV27 with TRBJ1-2, with 11 bases lining up with TRBD1. After removal of 6 bases from V and 6 bases from J, the junction contained 9 bases not matched to a gene. The CDR3 spans 15 residues. Germline V lookup: CDR1 MNHEY, CDR2 SMNVEV (reference sequence). The CDR3, as DNA: TGTGCCAGCAGACGAGGGACAGGGGGGGATAATGGCTACACCTTC. Translated, it gives CASRRGTGGDNGYTF.

This chain uses TRBV28 with TRBJ2-2; 10 nucleotides match TRBD1. Trimming cost V 6 bases and J 5 bases; bases outside gene matches: 9. The CDR3 runs to 16 residues. The V gene's germline CDR1 is MDHEN and CDR2 SYDVKM. The CDR3 DNA sequence: TGTGCCAGCAGGGAAGACAGGGGGCCGGGGACCGGGGAGCTGTTTTTT. Residues: CASREDRGPGTGELFF.

The V gene is TRBV9, the J gene TRBJ2-3; 7 nucleotides align to TRBD1. Germline-derived CDR1 and CDR2 are SGDLS and YYNGEE. Losses at the gene ends were 3 bases for V and 2 bases for J; bases not matched to a gene: 3. The CDR3 length is 14 residues. The DNA for the CDR3 is TGTGCCAGCAGCGCCAGGGGGTTCACAGATACGCAGTATTTT. This translates into CASSARGFTDTQYF.

The rearrangement joins TRBV2 to TRBJ2-2, with 9 bases aligning to TRBD1. CDR3 length: 15 residues. With 7 bases clipped from V and 1 base from J, the junction kept 4 bases outside the gene matches. Germline V lookup: CDR1 SNHLY, CDR2 FYNNEI. CDR3 nucleotide sequence: TGTGCCAGCAAGAGACAGGGGGTGAACACCGGGGAGCTGTTTTTT. Its translation: CASKRQGVNTGELFF.

This clone occurred a few times. The genes are TRBV5-1 and TRBJ1-2, with TRBD1 as a possible D gene (6 bases). Germline V CDR1 and CDR2: SGHRS, YFSETQ. This CDR3 is 14 amino acids long. Trimming cost V 7 bases and J 8 bases, with 21 bases left between them. The CDR3, as DNA: TGCGCCAGCCGAGACTCGGCCGATACAGGGGGCTACACCTTC. This codes for CASRDSADTGGYTF. Together with reference TRBV5-1 and TRBJ1-2, the CDR3 gives the full variable domain: KAGVTQTPRYLIKTRGQQVTLSCSPISGHRSVSWYQQTPGQGLQFLFEYFSETQRNKGNFPGRFSGRQFSNSRSEMNVSTLELGDSALYLCASRDSADTGGYTFGSGTRLTVV.

This clone has a handful of counts. This chain uses TRBV20-1 with TRBJ2-7; D remains ambiguous. The CDR3 runs 11 residues. With 4 bases removed from V and 7 bases from J, the gap between germline ends came to 11 bases. Per germline, CDR1 DFQATT and CDR2 SNEGSKA (reference sequence). The CDR3 sequence is CSAKPQWEQYF. CDR3 nucleotide sequence: TGCAGTGCTAAACCTCAGTGGGAGCAGTACTTC.

This clone was seen only a few times. This chain uses TRBV10-2 with TRBJ2-1; 8 bases agree with TRBD1. With 6 bases clipped from V and 7 bases from J, the junction kept 5 bases outside the gene matches. Germline V gene data show CDR1 as WSHSY and CDR2 as SAAADI. This CDR3 is built from 13 residues. CDR3 bases: TGCGCCAGCAGCGACAGGGGTGGGAATGAGCAGTTCTTC. Its translation is CASSDRGGNEQFF.

This chain uses TRBV5-1 with TRBJ1-4, with TRBD1 matching 10 bases. Unmatched junction bases numbered 7, after V lost 4 bases and J lost 7 bases. Germline V gives CDR1 SGHRS, CDR2 YFSETQ. The CDR3 length is 15 residues. This chain's CDR3 is CASSGTGAAGEKLFF. In DNA, the CDR3 is TGCGCCAGCAGCGGGACAGGGGCGGCGGGTGAAAAACTGTTTTTT.

The V gene is TRBV5-1, the J gene TRBJ2-2; D is possibly TRBD1 (6 bases). The CDR3 is 15 amino acids. The germline CDR1 and CDR2 sequences are SGHRS and YFSETQ. Trimming removed 1 base at V and 0 bases at J, with 7 bases between. This CDR3 reads CASSLPGANTGELFF. As DNA, the CDR3 is TGCGCCAGCAGCTTGCCAGGGGCGAACACCGGGGAGCTGTTTTTT.

J is TRBJ2-7 and V is TRBV30; D may be TRBD1 (6 bases). The CDR3 runs to 13 residues. V dropped 8 bases and J dropped 0 bases, with 14 bases sitting between them. Germline-derived CDR1 and CDR2 are GTSNPN and SVGIG (reference sequence). The CDR3 loop is CAGGHSNSYEQYF. The CDR3 DNA is TGTGCCGGGGGACACAGTAACTCCTACGAGCAGTACTTC.

CDR3 sequence (DNA): TGTGCCAGTAGAGAGAAAACAGATACGCAGTATTTT. This encodes CASREKTDTQYF. This chain connects TRBV19 to TRBJ2-3, with no clear D. The CDR3 is 12 residues long. Germline V gene sequence: CDR1 LNHDA, CDR2 SQIVND (reference sequence). Trimming took 6 bases from V and 3 from J, leaving 7 bases between them.

The V gene is TRBV28, the J gene TRBJ1-2, with D perhaps matching TRBD1 (5 bases). Trimming removed 6 bases at V and 5 bases at J, with 13 bases between. CDR3 length: 13 residues. Germline V lookup: CDR1 MDHEN, CDR2 SYDVKM. The CDR3 loop reads CASRYTGRYGYTF. The CDR3 DNA reads as TGTGCCAGCAGGTACACAGGAAGGTATGGCTACACCTTC.

In this sample, this clone turned up a few times. The V gene is TRBV9, the J gene TRBJ2-7, with 9 bases identical to TRBD1. Trimming removed 3 bases from V and 2 bases from J; junction bases left unmatched: 3. The CDR3 sequence is 14 residues long. Germline V CDR1 and CDR2: SGDLS, YYNGEE. CDR3 sequence reads: CASSEGQGAYEQYF. CDR3 nucleotides: TGTGCCAGCAGCGAGGGACAGGGTGCCTACGAGCAGTACTTC.